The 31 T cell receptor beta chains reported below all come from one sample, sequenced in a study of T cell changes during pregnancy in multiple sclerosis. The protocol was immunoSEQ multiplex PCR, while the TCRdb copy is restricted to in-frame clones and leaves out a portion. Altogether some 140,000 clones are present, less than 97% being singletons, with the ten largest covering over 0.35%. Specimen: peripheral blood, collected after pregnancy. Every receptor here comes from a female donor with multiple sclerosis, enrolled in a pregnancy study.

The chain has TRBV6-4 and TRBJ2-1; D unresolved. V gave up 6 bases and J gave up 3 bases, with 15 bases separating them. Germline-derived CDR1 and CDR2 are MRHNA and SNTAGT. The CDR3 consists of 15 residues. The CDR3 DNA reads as TGTGCCAGCAGCCCATCCCCTCGCGGCTACAATGAGCAGTTCTTC. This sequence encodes CASSPSPRGYNEQFF.

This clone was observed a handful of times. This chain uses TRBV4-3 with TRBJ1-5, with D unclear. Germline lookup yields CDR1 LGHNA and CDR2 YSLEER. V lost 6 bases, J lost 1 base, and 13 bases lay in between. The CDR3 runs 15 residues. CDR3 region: CASSPRLGSNQPQHF. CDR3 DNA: TGCGCCAGCAGTCCACGACTCGGGAGCAATCAGCCCCAGCATTTT.

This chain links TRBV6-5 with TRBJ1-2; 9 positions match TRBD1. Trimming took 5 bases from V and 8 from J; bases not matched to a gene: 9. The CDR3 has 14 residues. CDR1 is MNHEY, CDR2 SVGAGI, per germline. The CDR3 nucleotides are TGTGCCAGCAGTCCGGGACAGGGAAGTTGGGGCTACACCTTC. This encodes CASSPGQGSWGYTF.

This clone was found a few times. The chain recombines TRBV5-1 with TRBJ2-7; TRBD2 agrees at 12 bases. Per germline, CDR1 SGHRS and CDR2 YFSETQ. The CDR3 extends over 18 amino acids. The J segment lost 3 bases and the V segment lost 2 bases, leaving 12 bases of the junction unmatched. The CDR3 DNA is TGCGCCAGCAGCTTACCGGGACTAGCGGGCCTAACGCACTACGAGCAGTACTTC. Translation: CASSLPGLAGLTHYEQYF.

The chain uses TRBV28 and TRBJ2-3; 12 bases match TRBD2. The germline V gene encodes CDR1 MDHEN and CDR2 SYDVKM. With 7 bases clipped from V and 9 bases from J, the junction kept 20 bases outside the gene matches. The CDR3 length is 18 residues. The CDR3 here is CASTMTLAGGPSGVTQYF. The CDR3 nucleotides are TGTGCCAGCACCATGACACTAGCGGGAGGACCCTCGGGGGTAACGCAGTATTTT.

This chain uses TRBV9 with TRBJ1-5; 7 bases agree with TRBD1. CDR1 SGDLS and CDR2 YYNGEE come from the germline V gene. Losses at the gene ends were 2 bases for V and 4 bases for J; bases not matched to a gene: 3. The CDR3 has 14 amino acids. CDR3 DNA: TGTGCCAGCAGCGTGGGACAGACAAATCAGCCCCAGCATTTT. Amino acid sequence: CASSVGQTNQPQHF.

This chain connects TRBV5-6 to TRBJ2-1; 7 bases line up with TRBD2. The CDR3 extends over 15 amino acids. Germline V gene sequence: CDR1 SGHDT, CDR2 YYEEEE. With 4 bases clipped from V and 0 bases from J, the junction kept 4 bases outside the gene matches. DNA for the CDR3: TGTGCCAGCAGCCGCCGGACTAGCTCCTACAATGAGCAGTTCTTC. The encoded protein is CASSRRTSSYNEQFF.

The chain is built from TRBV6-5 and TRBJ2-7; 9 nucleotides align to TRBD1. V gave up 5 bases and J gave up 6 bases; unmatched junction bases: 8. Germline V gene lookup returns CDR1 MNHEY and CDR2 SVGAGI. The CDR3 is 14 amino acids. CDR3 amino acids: CASSPPGQGREQYF. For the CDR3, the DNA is TGTGCCAGCAGTCCTCCGGGACAGGGCCGCGAGCAGTACTTC.

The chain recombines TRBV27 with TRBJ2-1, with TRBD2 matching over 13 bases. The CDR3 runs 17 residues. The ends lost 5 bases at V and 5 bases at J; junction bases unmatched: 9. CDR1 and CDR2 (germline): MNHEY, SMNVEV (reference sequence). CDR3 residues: CASSRNRLAGGHNEQFF. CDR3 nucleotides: TGTGCCAGCAGTCGCAACCGACTAGCGGGAGGACACAATGAGCAGTTCTTC.

CDR3 loop: CASSSDRMNTEAFF. The CDR3 DNA follows: TGTGCCAGCAGCTCAGACAGGATGAACACTGAAGCTTTCTTT. The genes are TRBV7-2 and TRBJ1-1, with a tentative D call TRBD1 (6 bases). This CDR3 is built from 14 residues. CDR1 and CDR2 (germline): SGHTA, FQGNSA. V was clipped by 4 bases and J by 0 bases, with 9 bases between them.

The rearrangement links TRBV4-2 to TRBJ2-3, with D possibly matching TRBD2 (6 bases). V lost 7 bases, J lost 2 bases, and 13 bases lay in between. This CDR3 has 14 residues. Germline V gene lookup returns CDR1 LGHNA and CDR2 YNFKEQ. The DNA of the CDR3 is TGTGCCAGCAATTCGGAGGGGCTCACAGATACGCAGTATTTT. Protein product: CASNSEGLTDTQYF.

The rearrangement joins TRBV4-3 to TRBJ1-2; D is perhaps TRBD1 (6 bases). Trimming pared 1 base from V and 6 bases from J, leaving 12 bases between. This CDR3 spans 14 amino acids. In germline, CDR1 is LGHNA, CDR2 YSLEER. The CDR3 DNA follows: TGCGCCAGCAGCCAAGCACAGGGCAGGAATGGCTACACCTTC. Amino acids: CASSQAQGRNGYTF.

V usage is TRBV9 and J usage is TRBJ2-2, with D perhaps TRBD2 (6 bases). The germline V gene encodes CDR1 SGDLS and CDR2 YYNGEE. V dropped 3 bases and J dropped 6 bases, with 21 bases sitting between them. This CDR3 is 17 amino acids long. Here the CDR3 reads CASSDFAGFGGAGELFF. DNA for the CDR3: TGTGCCAGCAGCGATTTTGCCGGGTTCGGAGGGGCCGGGGAGCTGTTTTTT.

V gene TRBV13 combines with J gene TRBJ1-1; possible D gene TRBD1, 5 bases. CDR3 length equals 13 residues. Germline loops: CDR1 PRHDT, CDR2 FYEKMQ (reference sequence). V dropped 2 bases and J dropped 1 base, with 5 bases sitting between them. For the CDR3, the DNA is TGTGCCAGCAGCTTACAGGGGAACACTGAAGCTTTCTTT. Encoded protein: CASSLQGNTEAFF.

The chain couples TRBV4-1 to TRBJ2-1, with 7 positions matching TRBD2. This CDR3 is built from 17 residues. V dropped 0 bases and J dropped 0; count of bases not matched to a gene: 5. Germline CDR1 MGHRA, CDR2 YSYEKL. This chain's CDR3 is CASSQDPRGSSYNEQFF. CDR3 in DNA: TGCGCCAGCAGCCAAGATCCTCGCGGGAGCTCCTACAATGAGCAGTTCTTC.

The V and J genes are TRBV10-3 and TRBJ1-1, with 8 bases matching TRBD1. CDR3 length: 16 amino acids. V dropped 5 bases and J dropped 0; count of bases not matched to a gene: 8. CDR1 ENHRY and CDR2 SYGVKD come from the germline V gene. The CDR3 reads CAISTDRDGLNTEAFF. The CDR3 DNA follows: TGTGCCATCAGTACGGACAGGGATGGGTTGAACACTGAAGCTTTCTTT.

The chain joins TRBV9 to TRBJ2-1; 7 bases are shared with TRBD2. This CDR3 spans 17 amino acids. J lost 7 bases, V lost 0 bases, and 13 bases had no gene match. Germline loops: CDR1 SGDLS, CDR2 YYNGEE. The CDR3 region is CASSVESGGGPINEQFF. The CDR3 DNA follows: TGTGCCAGCAGCGTAGAATCCGGGGGAGGGCCTATAAATGAGCAGTTCTTC.

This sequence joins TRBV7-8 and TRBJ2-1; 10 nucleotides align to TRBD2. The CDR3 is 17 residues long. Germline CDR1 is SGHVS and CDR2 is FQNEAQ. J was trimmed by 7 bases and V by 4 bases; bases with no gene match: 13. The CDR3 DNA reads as TGTGCCAGCAGCTCCACCCTAGCGGGAGAAGTCATAAATGAGCAGTTCTTC. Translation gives CASSSTLAGEVINEQFF.

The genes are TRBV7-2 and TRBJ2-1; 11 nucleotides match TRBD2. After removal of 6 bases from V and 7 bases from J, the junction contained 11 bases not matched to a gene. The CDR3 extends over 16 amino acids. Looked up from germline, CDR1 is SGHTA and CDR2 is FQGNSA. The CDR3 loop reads CASRGRLAGPRNEQFF. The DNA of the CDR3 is TGTGCCAGCAGGGGTCGACTAGCGGGGCCCCGGAATGAGCAGTTCTTC.

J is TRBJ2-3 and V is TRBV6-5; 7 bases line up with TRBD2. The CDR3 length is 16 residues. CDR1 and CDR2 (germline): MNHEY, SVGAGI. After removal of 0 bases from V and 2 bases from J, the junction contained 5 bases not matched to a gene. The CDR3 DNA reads TGTGCCAGCAGTTACTCCGGACTAGGTCCCACAGATACGCAGTATTTT. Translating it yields CASSYSGLGPTDTQYF.

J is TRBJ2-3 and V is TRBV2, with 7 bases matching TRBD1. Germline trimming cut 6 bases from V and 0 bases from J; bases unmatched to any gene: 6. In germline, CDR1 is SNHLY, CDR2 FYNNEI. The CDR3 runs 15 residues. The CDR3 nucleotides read TGTGCCAGCAGCCCTGACAGGGCTAGCACAGATACGCAGTATTTT. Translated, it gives CASSPDRASTDTQYF.

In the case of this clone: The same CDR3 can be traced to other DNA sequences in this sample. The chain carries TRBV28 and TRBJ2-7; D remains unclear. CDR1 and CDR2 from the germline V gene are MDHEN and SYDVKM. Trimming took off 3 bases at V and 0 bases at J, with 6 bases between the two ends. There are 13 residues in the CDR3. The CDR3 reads CASSFSSSYEQYF. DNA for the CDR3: TGTGCCAGCAGTTTCTCTAGCTCCTACGAGCAGTACTTC.

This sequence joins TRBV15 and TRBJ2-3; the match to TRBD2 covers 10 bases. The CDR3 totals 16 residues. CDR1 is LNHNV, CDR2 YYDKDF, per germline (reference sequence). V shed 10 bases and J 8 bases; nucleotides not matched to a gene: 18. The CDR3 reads CAIGSSGRTRTGTQYF. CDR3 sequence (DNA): TGTGCCATAGGTTCTAGCGGGAGAACCCGTACCGGTACGCAGTATTTT.

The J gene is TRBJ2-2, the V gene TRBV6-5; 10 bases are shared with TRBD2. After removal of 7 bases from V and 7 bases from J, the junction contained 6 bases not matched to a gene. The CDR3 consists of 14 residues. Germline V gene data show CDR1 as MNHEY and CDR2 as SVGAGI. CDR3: CASKLAGAVGELFF. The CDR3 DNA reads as TGTGCCAGCAAGCTAGCGGGAGCTGTCGGGGAGCTGTTTTTT.

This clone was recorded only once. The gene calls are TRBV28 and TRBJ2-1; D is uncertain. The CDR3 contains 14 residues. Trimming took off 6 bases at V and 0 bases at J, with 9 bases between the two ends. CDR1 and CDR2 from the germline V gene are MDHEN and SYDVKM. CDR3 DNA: TGTGCCAGCAGCCCCTCGTACTCCTACAATGAGCAGTTCTTC. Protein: CASSPSYSYNEQFF.

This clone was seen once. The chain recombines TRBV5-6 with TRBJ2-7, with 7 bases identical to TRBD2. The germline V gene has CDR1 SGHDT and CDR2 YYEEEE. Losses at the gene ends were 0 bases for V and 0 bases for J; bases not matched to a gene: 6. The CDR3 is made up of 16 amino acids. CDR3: CASSLAGRTLSYEQYF. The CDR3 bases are TGTGCCAGCAGCTTGGCCGGGAGGACCCTCTCCTACGAGCAGTACTTC.

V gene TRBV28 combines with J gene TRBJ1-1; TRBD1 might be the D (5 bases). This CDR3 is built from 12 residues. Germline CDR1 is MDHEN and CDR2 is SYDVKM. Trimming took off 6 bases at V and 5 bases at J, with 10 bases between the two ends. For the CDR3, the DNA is TGTGCCAGCAGCCGGGGGAGGACTGAAGCTTTCTTT. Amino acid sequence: CASSRGRTEAFF.

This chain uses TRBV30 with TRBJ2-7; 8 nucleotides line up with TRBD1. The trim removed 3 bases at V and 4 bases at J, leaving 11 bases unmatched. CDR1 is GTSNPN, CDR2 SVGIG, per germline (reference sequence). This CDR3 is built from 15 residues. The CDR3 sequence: CAWRPDRDRSYEQYF. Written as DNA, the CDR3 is TGTGCCTGGAGACCGGACAGGGACAGGTCGTACGAGCAGTACTTC.

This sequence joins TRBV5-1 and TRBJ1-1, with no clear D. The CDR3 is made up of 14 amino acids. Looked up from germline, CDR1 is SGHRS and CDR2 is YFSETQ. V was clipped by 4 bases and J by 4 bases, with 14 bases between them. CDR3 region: CASSPNTDTTEAFF. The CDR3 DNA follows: TGCGCCAGCAGCCCGAACACAGATACCACTGAAGCTTTCTTT.

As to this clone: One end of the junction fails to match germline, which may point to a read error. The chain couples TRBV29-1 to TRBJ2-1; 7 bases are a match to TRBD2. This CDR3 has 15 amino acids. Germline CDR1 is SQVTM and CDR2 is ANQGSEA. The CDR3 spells CSVEGRERAYNEQFF. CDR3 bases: TGCAGCGTGGAAGGGCGGGAGAGGGCCTACAATGAGCAGTTCTTC.

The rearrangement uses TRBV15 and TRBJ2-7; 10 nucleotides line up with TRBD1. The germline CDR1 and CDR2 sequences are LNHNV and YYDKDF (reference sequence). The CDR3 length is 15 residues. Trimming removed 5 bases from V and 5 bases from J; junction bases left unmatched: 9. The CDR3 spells CATSRAGTGVHEQYF. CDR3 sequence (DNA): TGTGCCACCAGCCGGGCCGGGACAGGGGTGCACGAGCAGTACTTC.